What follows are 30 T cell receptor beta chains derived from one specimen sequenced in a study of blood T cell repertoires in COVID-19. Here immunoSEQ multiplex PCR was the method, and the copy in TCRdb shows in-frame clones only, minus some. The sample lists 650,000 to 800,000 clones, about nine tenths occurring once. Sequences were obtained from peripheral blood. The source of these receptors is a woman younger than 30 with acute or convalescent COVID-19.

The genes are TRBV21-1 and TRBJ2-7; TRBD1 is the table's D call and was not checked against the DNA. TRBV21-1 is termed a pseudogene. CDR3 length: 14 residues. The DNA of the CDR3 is TGTGCCAGCAGCATCCCGGGACAGGGATCCGAGCAGTACTTC. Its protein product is CASSIPGQGSEQYF.

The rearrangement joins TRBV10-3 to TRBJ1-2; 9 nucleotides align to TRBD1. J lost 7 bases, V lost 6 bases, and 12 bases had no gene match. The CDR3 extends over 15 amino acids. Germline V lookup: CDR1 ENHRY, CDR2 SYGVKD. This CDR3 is CAIRPPQGAGGGYTF. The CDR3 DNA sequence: TGTGCCATCAGGCCCCCACAGGGGGCGGGAGGTGGCTACACCTTC.

The DNA of the CDR3 is TGTGCCAGCAGCAATCGACTAGCACACTCCTACGAGCAGTACTTC. Translating gives CASSNRLAHSYEQYF. V usage is TRBV6-2 or TRBV6-3 and J usage is TRBJ2-7, with 7 bases lining up with TRBD2. Germline V gene sequence: CDR1 MNHEY, CDR2 SVGEGT. Trimming removed 6 bases from V and 0 bases from J; junction bases left unmatched: 8. The CDR3 sequence is 15 residues long.

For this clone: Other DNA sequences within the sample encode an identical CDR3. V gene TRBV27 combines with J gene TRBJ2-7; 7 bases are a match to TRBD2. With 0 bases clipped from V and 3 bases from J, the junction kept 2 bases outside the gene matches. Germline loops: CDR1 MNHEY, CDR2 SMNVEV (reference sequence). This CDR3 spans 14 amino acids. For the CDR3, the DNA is TGTGCCAGCAGTTTATCGGGAGGGGACTACGAGCAGTACTTC. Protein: CASSLSGGDYEQYF.

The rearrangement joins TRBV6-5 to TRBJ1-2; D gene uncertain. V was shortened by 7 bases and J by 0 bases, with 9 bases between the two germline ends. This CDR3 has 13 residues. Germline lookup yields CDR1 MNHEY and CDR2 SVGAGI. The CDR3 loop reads CASKPRANYGYTF. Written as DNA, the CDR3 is TGTGCCAGCAAGCCCCGGGCTAACTATGGCTACACCTTC.

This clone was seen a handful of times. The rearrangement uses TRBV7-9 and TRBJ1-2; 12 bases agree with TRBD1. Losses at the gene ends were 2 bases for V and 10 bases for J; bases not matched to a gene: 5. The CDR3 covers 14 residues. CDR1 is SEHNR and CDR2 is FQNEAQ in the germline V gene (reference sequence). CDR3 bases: TGTGCCAGCAGCTTATCCGGGACAGGGGGCGACTACACCTTC. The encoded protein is CASSLSGTGGDYTF. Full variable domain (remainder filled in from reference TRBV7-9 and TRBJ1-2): DTGVSQNPRHKITKRGQNVTFRCDPISEHNRLYWYRQTLGQGPEFLTYFQNEAQLEKSRLLSDRFSAERPKGSFSTLEIQRTEQGDSAMYLCASSLSGTGGDYTFGSGTRLTVV.

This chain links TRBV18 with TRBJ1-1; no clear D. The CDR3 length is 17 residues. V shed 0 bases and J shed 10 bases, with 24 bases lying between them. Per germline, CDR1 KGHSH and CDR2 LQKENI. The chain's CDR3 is CASSPPGSLGSAAGAFF. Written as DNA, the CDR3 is TGTGCCAGCTCACCACCGGGGTCTTTGGGTAGTGCGGCGGGAGCTTTCTTT.

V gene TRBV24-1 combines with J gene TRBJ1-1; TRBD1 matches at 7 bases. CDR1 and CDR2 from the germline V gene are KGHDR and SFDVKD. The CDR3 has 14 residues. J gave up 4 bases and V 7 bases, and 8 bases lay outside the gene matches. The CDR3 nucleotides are TGTGCCACCAGCGGGGACCCAGGGGGCACTGAAGCTTTCTTT. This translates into CATSGDPGGTEAFF.

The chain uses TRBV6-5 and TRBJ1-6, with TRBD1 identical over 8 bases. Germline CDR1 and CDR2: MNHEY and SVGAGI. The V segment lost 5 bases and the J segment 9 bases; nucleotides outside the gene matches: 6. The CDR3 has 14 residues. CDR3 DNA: TGTGCCAGCAGTACCGGACAGGGTGTTTCACCCCTCCACTTT. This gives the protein CASSTGQGVSPLHF.

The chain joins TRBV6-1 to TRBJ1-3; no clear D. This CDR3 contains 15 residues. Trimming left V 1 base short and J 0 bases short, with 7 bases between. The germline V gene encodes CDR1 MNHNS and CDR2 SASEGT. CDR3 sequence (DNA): TGTGCCAGCAGTGAAGAGCTCTTCTCTGGAAACACCATATATTTT. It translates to CASSEELFSGNTIYF.

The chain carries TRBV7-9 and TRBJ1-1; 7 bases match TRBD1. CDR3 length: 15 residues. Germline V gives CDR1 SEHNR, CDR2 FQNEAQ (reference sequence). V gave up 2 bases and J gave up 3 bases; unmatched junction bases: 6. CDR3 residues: CASSLFGTADTEAFF. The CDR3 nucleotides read TGTGCCAGCAGCTTATTCGGGACAGCCGACACTGAAGCTTTCTTT.

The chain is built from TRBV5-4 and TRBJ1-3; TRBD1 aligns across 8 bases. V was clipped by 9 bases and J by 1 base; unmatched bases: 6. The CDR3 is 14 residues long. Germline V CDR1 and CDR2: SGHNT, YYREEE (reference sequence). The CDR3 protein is CAMTGEGSGNTIYF. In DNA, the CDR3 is TGTGCCATGACAGGGGAGGGTTCTGGAAACACCATATATTTT. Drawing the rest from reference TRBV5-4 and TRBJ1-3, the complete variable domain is ETGVTQSPTHLIKTRGQQVTLRCSSQSGHNTVSWYQQALGQGPQFIFQYYREEENGRGNFPPRFSGLQFPNYSSELNVNALELDDSALYLCAMTGEGSGNTIYFGEGSWLTVV.

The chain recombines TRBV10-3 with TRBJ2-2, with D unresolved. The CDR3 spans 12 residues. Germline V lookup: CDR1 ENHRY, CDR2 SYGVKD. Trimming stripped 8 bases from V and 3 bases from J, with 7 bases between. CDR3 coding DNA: TGTGCCATCTTTTCAGACACCGGGGAGCTGTTTTTT. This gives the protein CAIFSDTGELFF.

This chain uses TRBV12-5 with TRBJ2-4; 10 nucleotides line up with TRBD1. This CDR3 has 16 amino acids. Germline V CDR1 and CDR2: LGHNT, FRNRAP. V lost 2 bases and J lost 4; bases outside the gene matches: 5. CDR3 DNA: TGTGCTAGTGGTTTGTCTCCGGGACAGGGGAAAAACATTCAGTACTTC. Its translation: CASGLSPGQGKNIQYF.

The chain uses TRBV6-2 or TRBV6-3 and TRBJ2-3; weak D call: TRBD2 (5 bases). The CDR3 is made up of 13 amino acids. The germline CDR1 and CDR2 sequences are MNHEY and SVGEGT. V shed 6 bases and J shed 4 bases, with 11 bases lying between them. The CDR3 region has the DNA TGTGCCAGCAGCCGCCGGGAATCAGATACGCAGTATTTT. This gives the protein CASSRRESDTQYF.

CDR3 in amino acids: CASSQQGADTQYF. CDR3 in DNA: TGCGCCAGCAGCCAACAGGGGGCTGATACGCAGTATTTT. The chain combines TRBV4-3 with TRBJ2-3, with 8 bases matching TRBD1. The junction had 1 base not matched to a gene; V was cut back by 2 bases and J by 6 bases. There are 13 residues in the CDR3. Germline V lookup: CDR1 LGHNA, CDR2 YSLEER.

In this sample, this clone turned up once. CDR3 in DNA: TGTGCCAGCTCACGAGCGGGGGGGTCTGGCTACACCTTC. This gives the protein CASSRAGGSGYTF. The chain couples TRBV18 to TRBJ1-2; tentative D call: TRBD1 (5 bases). The CDR3 sequence is 13 residues long. The V end lost 4 bases, the J end lost 7 bases, and 13 bases lay between the germline ends. Germline V lookup: CDR1 KGHSH, CDR2 LQKENI.

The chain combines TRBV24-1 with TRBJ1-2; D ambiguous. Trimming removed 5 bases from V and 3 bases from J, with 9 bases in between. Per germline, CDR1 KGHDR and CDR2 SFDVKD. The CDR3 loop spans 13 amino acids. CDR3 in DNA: TGTGCCACCAGTGGGGGAGCCGACTATGGCTACACCTTC. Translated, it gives CATSGGADYGYTF.

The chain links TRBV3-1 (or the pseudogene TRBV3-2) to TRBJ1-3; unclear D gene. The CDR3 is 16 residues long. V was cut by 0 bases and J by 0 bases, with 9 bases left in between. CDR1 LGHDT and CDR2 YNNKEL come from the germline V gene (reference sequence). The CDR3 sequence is CASSQDGPASGNTIYF. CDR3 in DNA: TGTGCCAGCAGCCAAGATGGGCCGGCCTCTGGAAACACCATATATTTT.

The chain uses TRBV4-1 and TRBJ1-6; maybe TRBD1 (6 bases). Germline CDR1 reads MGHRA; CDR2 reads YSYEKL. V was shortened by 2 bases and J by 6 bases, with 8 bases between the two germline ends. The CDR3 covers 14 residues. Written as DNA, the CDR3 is TGCGCCAGCAGCCAATGGGGGCCTAATTCACCCCTCCACTTT. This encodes CASSQWGPNSPLHF.

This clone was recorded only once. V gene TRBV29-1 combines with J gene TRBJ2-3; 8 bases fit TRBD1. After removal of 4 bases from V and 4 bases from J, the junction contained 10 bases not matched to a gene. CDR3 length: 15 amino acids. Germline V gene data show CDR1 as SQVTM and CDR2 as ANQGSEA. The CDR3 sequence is CSVGGHRGEADTQYF. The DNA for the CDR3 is TGCAGCGTTGGGGGACACAGGGGGGAGGCAGATACGCAGTATTTT.

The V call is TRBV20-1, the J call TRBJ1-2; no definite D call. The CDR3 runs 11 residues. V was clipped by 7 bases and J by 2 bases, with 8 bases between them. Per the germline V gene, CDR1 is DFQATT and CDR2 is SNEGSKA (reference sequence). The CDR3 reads CSVRVNYGYTF. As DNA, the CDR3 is TGCAGTGTTCGGGTAAACTATGGCTACACCTTC.

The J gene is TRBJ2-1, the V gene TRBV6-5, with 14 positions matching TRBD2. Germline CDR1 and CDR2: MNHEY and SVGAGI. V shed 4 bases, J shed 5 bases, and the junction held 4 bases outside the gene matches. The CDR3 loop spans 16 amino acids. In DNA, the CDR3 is TGTGCCAGCAGTTCGGGACTAGCGGGGGCTAACAATGAGCAGTTCTTC. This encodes CASSSGLAGANNEQFF.

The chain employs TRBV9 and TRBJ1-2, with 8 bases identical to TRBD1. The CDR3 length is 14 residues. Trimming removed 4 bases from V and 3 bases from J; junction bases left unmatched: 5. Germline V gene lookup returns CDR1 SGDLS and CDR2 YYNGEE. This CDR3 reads CASSSDRADYGYTF. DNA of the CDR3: TGTGCCAGCAGCTCGGACAGGGCGGACTATGGCTACACCTTC.

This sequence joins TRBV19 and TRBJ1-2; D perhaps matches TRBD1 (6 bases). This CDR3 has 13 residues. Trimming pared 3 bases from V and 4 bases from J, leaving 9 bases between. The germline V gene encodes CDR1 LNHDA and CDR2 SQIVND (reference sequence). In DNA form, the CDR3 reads TGTGCCAGTAGTATCTTCAGGGGCTATGGCTACACCTTC. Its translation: CASSIFRGYGYTF.

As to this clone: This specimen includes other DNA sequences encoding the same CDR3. The CDR3 protein is CASSVGQGPYEQYF. CDR3 bases: TGTGCCAGCAGCGTAGGACAGGGACCATACGAGCAGTACTTC. The V call is TRBV9, the J call TRBJ2-7; 7 bases map to TRBD1. The junction had 4 bases not matched to a gene; V was cut back by 0 bases and J by 4 bases. There are 14 residues in the CDR3. The germline V gene encodes CDR1 SGDLS and CDR2 YYNGEE.

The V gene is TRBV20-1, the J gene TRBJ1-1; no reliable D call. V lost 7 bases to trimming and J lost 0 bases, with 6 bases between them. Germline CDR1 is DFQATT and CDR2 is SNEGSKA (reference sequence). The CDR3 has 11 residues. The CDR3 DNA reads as TGCAGTGTTGAGATGAACACTGAAGCTTTCTTT. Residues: CSVEMNTEAFF.

The DNA of the CDR3 is TGTGCCAGCAGTTTATACAGGGGGCGGTACAATGAGCAGTTCTTC. Amino acid sequence: CASSLYRGRYNEQFF. The chain carries TRBV27 and TRBJ2-1; 9 bases align to TRBD1. Trimming took 1 base from V and 4 from J; bases not matched to a gene: 2. The CDR3 consists of 15 residues. The V gene's germline CDR1 is MNHEY and CDR2 SMNVEV (reference sequence).

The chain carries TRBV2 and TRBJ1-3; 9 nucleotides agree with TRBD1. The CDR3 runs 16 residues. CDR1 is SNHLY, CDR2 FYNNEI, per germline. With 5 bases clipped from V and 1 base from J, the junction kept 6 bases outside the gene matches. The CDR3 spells CASSPGQGLSGNTIYF. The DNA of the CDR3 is TGTGCCAGCAGTCCGGGACAGGGATTATCTGGAAACACCATATATTTT.

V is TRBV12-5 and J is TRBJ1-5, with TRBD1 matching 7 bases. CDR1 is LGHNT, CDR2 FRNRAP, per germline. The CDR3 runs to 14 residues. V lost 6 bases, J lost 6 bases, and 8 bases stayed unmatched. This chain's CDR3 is CASGHDRVGQPQHF. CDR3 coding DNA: TGTGCTAGTGGCCATGACAGGGTCGGTCAGCCCCAGCATTTT.